Listed here are 11 T cell receptor beta chains from one sample, sequenced in a study of T cells after yellow fever vaccination. TCRdb re-called the 5' RACE reads with MiXCR, one entry per CDR3 protein. The sample includes fewer than 350,000 distinct CDR3 sequences, 7.5% to 9% of them seen just once. Source: PBMCs, taken on the day of the first yellow fever vaccination. The source of these receptors is a man aged 18-30 years who received the YFV17D yellow fever vaccine.

This clonotype was counted only a few times. V is TRBV7-2 and J is TRBJ2-5, with no clear D. CDR3 length equals 13 residues. With 5 bases removed from V and 2 bases from J, the gap between germline ends came to 9 bases. The germline V gene encodes CDR1 SGHTA and CDR2 FQGNSA. The chain's CDR3 is CASSRVEQETQYF. In DNA form, the CDR3 reads TGTGCCAGCAGCCGAGTTGAGCAAGAGACCCAGTACTTC.

The chain is built from TRBV24-1 and TRBJ2-1; the match to TRBD1 covers 7 bases. Germline CDR1 is KGHDR and CDR2 is SFDVKD. There are 14 residues in the CDR3. V lost 9 bases and J lost 6; bases outside the gene matches: 10. The CDR3 nucleotides are TGTGCCACCGTCTCAATCAGGGGGATCAATGAGCAGTTCTTC. This sequence encodes CATVSIRGINEQFF.

A few counts support this clonotype. This chain links TRBV12-3 or TRBV12-4 with TRBJ1-5; TRBD1 might be the D (6 bases). Trimming shortened V by 2 bases and J by 5 bases, and 16 bases separated the two germline ends. The CDR3 loop spans 16 amino acids. As DNA, the CDR3 is TGTGCCAGCAGTTTATACCAGGGGCGCCCAGATCAGCCCCAGCATTTT. Translating gives CASSLYQGRPDQPQHF.

CDR3 sequence reads: CASSRSGAPRMDEQFF. The CDR3 nucleotides are TGTGCCAGCAGCCGATCGGGAGCACCCAGGATGGATGAGCAGTTCTTC. This sequence joins TRBV7-9 and TRBJ2-1; possibly TRBD2 for D (6 bases). V lost 5 bases and J lost 8, with 22 bases in between. Germline V gene sequence: CDR1 SEHNR, CDR2 FQNEAQ (reference sequence). The CDR3 runs 16 residues.

This chain uses TRBV27 with TRBJ1-2; 12 nucleotides line up with TRBD1. The V gene end was trimmed by 5 bases and the J gene end by 6 bases; junction bases not matched to a gene: 13. Germline loops: CDR1 MNHEY, CDR2 SMNVEV (reference sequence). This CDR3 has 17 amino acids. The CDR3 sequence is CASSLGGTGGVKNGYTF. CDR3 DNA: TGTGCCAGCAGTCTCGGGGGGACAGGGGGCGTGAAGAATGGCTACACCTTC.

This clonotype was seen ten or more times. The chain carries TRBV4-3 and TRBJ1-2; D gene unclear. CDR1 LGHNA and CDR2 YSLEER come from the germline V gene. The CDR3 is 13 residues long. V was pared by 1 base and J by 6 bases, with 9 bases between. CDR3 DNA sequence: TGCGCCAGCAGCCAAGGGTTGCCCGATGGCTACACCTTC. This encodes CASSQGLPDGYTF.

The sample holds many counts of this clonotype. The chain links TRBV7-8 to TRBJ1-4; 9 bases agree with TRBD1. Germline V CDR1 and CDR2: SGHVS, FQNEAQ. V shed 1 base, J shed 0 bases, and the junction held 6 bases outside the gene matches. CDR3 length: 18 amino acids. The CDR3 reads CASSLGTGVLSTNEKLFF. CDR3 DNA sequence: TGTGCCAGCAGCTTAGGGACAGGGGTCCTTTCAACTAATGAAAAACTGTTTTTT.

This clonotype showed up just a few times. The chain has TRBV7-6 and TRBJ2-1; 13 nucleotides match TRBD2. V shed 2 bases, J shed 7 bases, and the junction held 2 bases outside the gene matches. The CDR3 has 15 residues. The germline gives CDR1 SGHVS, CDR2 FNYEAQ. CDR3 sequence (DNA): TGTGCCAGCAGCTTAACTAGCGGGGGGGCGAATGAGCAGTTCTTC. This sequence encodes CASSLTSGGANEQFF.

This clonotype was picked up a small number of times. CDR3 protein: CASSFEDGRYYEQYF. The CDR3 bases are TGTGCCAGCAGCTTTGAGGATGGGAGGTACTACGAGCAGTACTTC. This chain uses TRBV7-9 with TRBJ2-7, with D perhaps TRBD2 (6 bases). The CDR3 is 15 residues long. Per the germline V gene, CDR1 is SEHNR and CDR2 is FQNEAQ (reference sequence). V lost 3 bases and J lost 3, with 15 bases in between.

This sequence joins TRBV7-2 and TRBJ2-7; 10 bases are a match to TRBD1. Trimming cost V 3 bases and J 3 bases; bases outside gene matches: 5. CDR1 is SGHTA and CDR2 is FQGNSA in the germline V gene. CDR3 length: 15 amino acids. This chain's CDR3 is CTSSFRTGGDYEQYF. The CDR3 DNA reads TGTACCAGCAGCTTCCGGACAGGGGGGGACTACGAGCAGTACTTC.

This clonotype was seen many times. The chain is built from TRBV4-2 and TRBJ1-2; 7 bases line up with TRBD1. The CDR3 loop spans 16 amino acids. Germline V gives CDR1 LGHNA, CDR2 YNFKEQ. With 1 base clipped from V and 3 bases from J, the junction kept 8 bases outside the gene matches. The CDR3: CASSQVGQTGDYGYTF. The DNA of the CDR3 is TGTGCCAGCAGCCAAGTGGGACAGACCGGGGACTATGGCTACACCTTC.